The clone carrying this T cell receptor (beta chain) was observed a few times. This sample was included in a study of T cells in Graves' hyperthyroidism and ophthalmopathy. For the study at large: The authors collected peripheral blood at initial diagnosis, before any treatment.

TCR beta CDR3 regions were amplified from RNA transcripts. The HTBI primer set drove a first-round RT-PCR of the TCR CDR3. TCRdb reprocessed the multiplex PCR reads via MiXCR and lists one record per CDR3 protein. Seen here are about 290,000 distinct CDR3 sequences, roughly 17% observed once, and the top ten hold approximately 35%. The CDR3 has 18 amino acids. Per germline, CDR1 DFQATT and CDR2 SNEGSKA (reference sequence). Trimming took 3 bases from V and 2 from J; bases not matched to a gene: 14. The genes are TRBV20-1 and TRBJ2-3; TRBD1 matches at 10 bases. The sequence came from a man aged 30 to 45 with Graves' hyperthyroidism. What was sequenced was blood. The DNA of the CDR3 is TGCAGTGCTAGGCCCCACTCCGGGACAGGGGATTACACAGATACGCAGTATTTT. Its protein product is CSARPHSGTGDYTDTQYF.